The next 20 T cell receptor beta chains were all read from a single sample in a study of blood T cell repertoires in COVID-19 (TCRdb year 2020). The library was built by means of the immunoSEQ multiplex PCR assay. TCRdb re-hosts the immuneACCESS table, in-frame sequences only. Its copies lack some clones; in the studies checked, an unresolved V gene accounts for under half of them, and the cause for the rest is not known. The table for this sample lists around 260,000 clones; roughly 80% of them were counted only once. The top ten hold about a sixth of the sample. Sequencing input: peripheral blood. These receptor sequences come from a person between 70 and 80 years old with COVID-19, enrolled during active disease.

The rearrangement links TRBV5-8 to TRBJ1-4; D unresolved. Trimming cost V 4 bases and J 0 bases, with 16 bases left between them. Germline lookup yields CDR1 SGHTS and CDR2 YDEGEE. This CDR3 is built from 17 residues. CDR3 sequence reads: CASSRYLGLATNEKLFF. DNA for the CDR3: TGTGCCAGCAGCCGATACCTAGGCCTTGCAACTAATGAAAAACTGTTTTTT. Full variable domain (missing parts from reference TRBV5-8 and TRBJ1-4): EAGVTQSPTHLIKTRGQQATLRCSPISGHTSVYWYQQALGLGLQFLLWYDEGEERNRGNFPPRFSGRQFPNYSSELNVNALELEDSALYLCASSRYLGLATNEKLFFGSGTQLSVL.

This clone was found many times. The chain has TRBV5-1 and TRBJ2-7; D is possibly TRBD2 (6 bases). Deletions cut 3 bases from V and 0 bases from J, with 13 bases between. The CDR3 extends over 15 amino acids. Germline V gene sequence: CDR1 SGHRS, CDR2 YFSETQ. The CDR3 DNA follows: TGCGCCAGCAGCTGGGGGAAGGGAGGCTCCTACGAGCAGTACTTC. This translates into CASSWGKGGSYEQYF.

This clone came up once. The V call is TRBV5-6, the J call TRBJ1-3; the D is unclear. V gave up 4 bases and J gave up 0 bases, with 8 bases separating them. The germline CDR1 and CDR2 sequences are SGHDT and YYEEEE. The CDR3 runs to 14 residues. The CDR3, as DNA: TGTGCCAGCAGCGAGGGAGACTCTGGAAACACCATATATTTT. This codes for CASSEGDSGNTIYF.

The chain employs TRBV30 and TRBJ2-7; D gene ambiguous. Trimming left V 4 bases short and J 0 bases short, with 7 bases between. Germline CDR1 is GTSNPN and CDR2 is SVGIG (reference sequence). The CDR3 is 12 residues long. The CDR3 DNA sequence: TGTGCCTGGAAATTAAACTCCTACGAGCAGTACTTC. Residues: CAWKLNSYEQYF.

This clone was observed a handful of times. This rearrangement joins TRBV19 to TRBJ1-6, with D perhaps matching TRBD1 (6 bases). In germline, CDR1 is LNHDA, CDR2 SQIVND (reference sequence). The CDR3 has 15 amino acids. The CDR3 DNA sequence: TGTGCTACAGGGCTCAGCTTCCTGAATAATTCACCCCTCCACTTT. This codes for CATGLSFLNNSPLHF.

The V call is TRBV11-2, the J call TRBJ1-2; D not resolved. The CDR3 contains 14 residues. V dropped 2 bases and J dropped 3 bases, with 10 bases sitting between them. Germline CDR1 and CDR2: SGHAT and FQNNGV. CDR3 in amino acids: CASSLSVGDYGYTF. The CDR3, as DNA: TGTGCCAGCAGCTTATCGGTCGGGGACTATGGCTACACCTTC.

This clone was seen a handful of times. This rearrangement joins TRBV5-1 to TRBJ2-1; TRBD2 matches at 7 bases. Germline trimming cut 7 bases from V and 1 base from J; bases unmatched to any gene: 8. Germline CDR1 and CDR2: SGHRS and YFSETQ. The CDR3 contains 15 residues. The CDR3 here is CASFDSGLSYNEQFF. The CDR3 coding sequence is TGCGCCAGCTTTGATAGCGGGCTTTCCTACAATGAGCAGTTCTTC.

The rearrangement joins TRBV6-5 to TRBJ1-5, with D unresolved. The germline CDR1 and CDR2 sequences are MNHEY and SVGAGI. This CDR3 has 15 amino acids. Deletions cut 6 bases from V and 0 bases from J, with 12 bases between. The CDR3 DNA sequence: TGTGCCAGCAGCCTCGAGGGCCATAGCAATCAGCCCCAGCATTTT. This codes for CASSLEGHSNQPQHF.

The CDR3 region is CASSLGVQVNTEAFF. The CDR3 bases are TGTGCCAGCAGCTTAGGGGTACAGGTGAACACTGAAGCTTTCTTT. The rearrangement joins TRBV7-2 to TRBJ1-1; D might be TRBD1 (5 bases). Germline V CDR1 and CDR2: SGHTA, FQGNSA. The CDR3 contains 15 residues. V lost 1 base and J 0 bases, leaving 9 bases between the germline ends. Full variable domain (remainder filled in from reference TRBV7-2 and TRBJ1-1): GAGVSQSPSNKVTEKGKDVELRCDPISGHTALYWYRQSLGQGLEFLIYFQGNSAPDKSGLPSDRFSAERTGGSVSTLTIQRTQQEDSAVYLCASSLGVQVNTEAFFGQGTRLTVV.

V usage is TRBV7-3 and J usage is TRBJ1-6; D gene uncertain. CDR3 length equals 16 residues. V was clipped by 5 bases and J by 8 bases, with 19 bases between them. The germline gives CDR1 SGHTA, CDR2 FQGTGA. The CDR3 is CASSLQGGIRDSPLHF. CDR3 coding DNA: TGTGCCAGCAGCCTCCAAGGAGGGATACGCGATTCACCCCTCCACTTT. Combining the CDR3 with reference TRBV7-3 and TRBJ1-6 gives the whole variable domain GAGVSQTPSNKVTEKGKYVELRCDPISGHTALYWYRQSLGQGPEFLIYFQGTGAADDSGLPNDRFFAVRPEGSVSTLKIQRTERGDSAVYLCASSLQGGIRDSPLHFGNGTRLTVT.

The CDR3 nucleotides read TGTGCCAGCAGCACCGGGACAGGCAGTGTCAATGAGCAGTTCTTC. Encoded protein: CASSTGTGSVNEQFF. This sequence joins TRBV6-5 and TRBJ2-1; 8 nucleotides align to TRBD1. With V trimmed by 6 bases and J by 6 bases, 10 bases remained unmatched. CDR3 size: 15 residues. Looked up from germline, CDR1 is MNHEY and CDR2 is SVGAGI.

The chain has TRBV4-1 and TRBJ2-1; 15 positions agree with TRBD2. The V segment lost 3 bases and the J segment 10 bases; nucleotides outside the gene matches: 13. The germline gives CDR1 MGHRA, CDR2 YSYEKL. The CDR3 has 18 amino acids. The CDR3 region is CASSQVLSGTSGRTEQFF. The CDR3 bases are TGCGCCAGCAGCCAGGTTTTATCCGGGACTAGCGGGAGGACGGAGCAGTTCTTC.

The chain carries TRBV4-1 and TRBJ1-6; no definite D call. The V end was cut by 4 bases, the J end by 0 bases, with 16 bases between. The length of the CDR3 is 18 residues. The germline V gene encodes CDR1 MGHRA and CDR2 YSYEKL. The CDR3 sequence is CASSPPLSPSSYNSPLHF. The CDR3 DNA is TGCGCCAGCAGCCCCCCGTTATCTCCGAGCTCCTATAATTCACCCCTCCACTTT.

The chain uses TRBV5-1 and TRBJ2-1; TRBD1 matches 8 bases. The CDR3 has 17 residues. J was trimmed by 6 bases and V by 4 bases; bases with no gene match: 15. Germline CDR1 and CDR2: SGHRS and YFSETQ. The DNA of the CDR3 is TGCGCCAGCAGCCCAGGGGGCGCGGGCATTCCGGCCAATGAGCAGTTCTTC. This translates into CASSPGGAGIPANEQFF.

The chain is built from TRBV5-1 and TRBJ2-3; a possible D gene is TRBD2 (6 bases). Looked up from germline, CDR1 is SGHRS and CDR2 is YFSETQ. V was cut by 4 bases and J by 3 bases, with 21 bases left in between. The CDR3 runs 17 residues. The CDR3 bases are TGCGCCAGCAGCCGAACGCCCCTGGACGGGAGTACAGATACGCAGTATTTT. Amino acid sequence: CASSRTPLDGSTDTQYF.

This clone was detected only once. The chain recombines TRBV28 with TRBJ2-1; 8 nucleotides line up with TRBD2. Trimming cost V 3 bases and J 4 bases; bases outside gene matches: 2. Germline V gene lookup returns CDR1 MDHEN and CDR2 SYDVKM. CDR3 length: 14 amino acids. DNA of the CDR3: TGTGCCAGCAGTTTGTTAGCGGGGTACAATGAGCAGTTCTTC. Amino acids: CASSLLAGYNEQFF.

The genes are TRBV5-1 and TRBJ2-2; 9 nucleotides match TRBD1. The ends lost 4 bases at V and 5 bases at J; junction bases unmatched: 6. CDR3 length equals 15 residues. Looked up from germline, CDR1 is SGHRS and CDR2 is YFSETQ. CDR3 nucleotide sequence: TGCGCCAGCAGCATACAGGGGGCGCAGACCGGGGAGCTGTTTTTT. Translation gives CASSIQGAQTGELFF.

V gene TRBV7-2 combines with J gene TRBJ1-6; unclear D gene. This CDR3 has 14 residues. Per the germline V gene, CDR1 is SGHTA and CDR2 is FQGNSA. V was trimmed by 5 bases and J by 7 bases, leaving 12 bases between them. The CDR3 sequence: CASSPRVTNSPLHF. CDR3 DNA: TGTGCCAGCAGCCCCCGGGTCACCAATTCACCCCTCCACTTT.

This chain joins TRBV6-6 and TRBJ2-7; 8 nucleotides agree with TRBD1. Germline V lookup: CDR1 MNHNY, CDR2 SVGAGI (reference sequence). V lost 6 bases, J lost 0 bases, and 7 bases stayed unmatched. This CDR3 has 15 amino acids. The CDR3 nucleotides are TGTGCCAGCAGCTATAGGGACAGGTTCTCCTACGAGCAGTACTTC. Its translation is CASSYRDRFSYEQYF.

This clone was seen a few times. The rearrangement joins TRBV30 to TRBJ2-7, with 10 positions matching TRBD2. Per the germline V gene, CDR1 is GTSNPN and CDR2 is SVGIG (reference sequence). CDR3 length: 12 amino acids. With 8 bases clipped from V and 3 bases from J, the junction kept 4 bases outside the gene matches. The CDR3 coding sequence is TGTGCCGGAGGACTAGCGGACTACGAGCAGTACTTC. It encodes CAGGLADYEQYF.